These T cell receptor beta chains were read from a single sample in a study of CD8 T cells in Susac syndrome. TCRdb re-analysed the immunoSEQ multiplex PCR reads in MiXCR, keeping a single row per CDR3 protein. Of 80,000 to 90,000 distinct CDR3 sequences listed, roughly 94% are singletons. The sample taken for sequencing was CD8+ T cells from PBMCs. These receptors were taken from a human donor with Susac syndrome. The CDR3 runs from the conserved cysteine through the conserved F or W. The order of the fields is clone size, D gene, J gene, V gene, CDR3 protein, CDR3 DNA. A D gene is named only where the DNA matches it firmly. Clone size is shown for a subset of rows, as once, few, many or a class of expanded clone.

>-|-|TRBJ2-2|TRBV29-1
CSVDLGGGELFF
TGCAGCGTTGATCTTGGGGGCGGGGAGCTGTTTTTT
>-|-|TRBJ2-7|TRBV20-1
CSARDREYEQYF
TGCAGTGCTAGAGATCGGGAGTACGAGCAGTACTTC
>-|-|TRBJ2-4|TRBV29-1
CSAVGVTKNIQYF
TGCAGCGCCGTGGGGGTAACCAAAAACATTCAGTACTTC
>-|-|TRBJ2-1|TRBV7-9
CASSLLVGGPSSYNEQFF
TGTGCCAGCAGCTTACTCGTGGGAGGACCAAGCTCCTACAATGAGCAGTTCTTC
>-|-|TRBJ2-3|TRBV30
CAWSVGGDTQYF
TGTGCCTGGAGTGTCGGGGGAGATACGCAGTATTTT
>-|-|TRBJ2-7|TRBV5-1
CASSLGELFYEQYF
TGCGCCAGCAGCTTAGGAGAGCTGTTCTACGAGCAGTACTTC
>-|TRBD2|TRBJ2-5|TRBV7-2
CASSQRGRYETQYF
TGTGCCAGCAGCCAGCGGGGCCGGTACGAGACCCAGTACTTC
>-|-|TRBJ2-2|TRBV7-9
CASSQHTGELFF
TGTGCCAGCAGCCAACACACCGGGGAGCTGTTTTTT
>-|-|TRBJ2-1|TRBV27
CASRRTTIITNEQFF
TGTGCCAGCAGAAGGACTACCATAATCACCAATGAGCAGTTCTTC
>once|TRBD2|TRBJ2-1|TRBV20-1
CSAHSGSGNYEQFF
TGCAGTGCTCACTCCGGTAGCGGGAATTATGAGCAGTTCTTC
>-|-|TRBJ2-7|TRBV3-1
CASSHFGPGLGEQYF
TGTGCCAGCAGCCATTTCGGACCGGGGTTAGGCGAGCAGTACTTC
>-|-|TRBJ2-1|TRBV27
CASSSAGPLGYNEQFF
TGTGCCAGCAGTTCAGCCGGGCCCCTGGGCTACAATGAGCAGTTCTTC
>once|-|TRBJ2-7|TRBV7-9
CASSLEERDYEQYF
TGTGCCAGCAGCTTAGAGGAACGGGACTACGAGCAGTACTTC
>-|-|TRBJ2-1|TRBV12-3/TRBV12-4
CASSFRSGEQFF
TGTGCCAGCAGTTTTCGGAGTGGGGAGCAGTTCTTC
>once|TRBD2|TRBJ2-1|TRBV29-1
CSVDGGTLYNGQFF
TGCAGCGTCGACGGGGGGACCCTTTACAATGGGCAGTTCTTC
>-|-|TRBJ2-7|TRBV5-6
CASSLVGTPYEQYF
TGTGCCAGCAGCTTGGTCGGGACACCTTACGAGCAGTACTTC
>-|-|TRBJ2-7|TRBV10-3
CAISASSPSYEQYF
TGTGCCATCAGTGCGTCTAGCCCAAGCTACGAGCAGTACTTC
>-|-|TRBJ2-1|TRBV4-1
CASSQGFPGVSYNEQFF
TGCGCCAGCAGCCAAGGTTTTCCGGGAGTCTCCTACAATGAGCAGTTCTTC
>-|-|TRBJ1-5|TRBV20-1
CSAREWESNQPQHF
TGCAGTGCTAGAGAGTGGGAGTCGAATCAGCCCCAGCATTTT
>-|-|TRBJ2-5|TRBV5-1
CASSLGWGQETQYF
TGCGCCAGCAGCTTGGGGTGGGGACAAGAGACCCAGTACTTC
>-|TRBD1|TRBJ2-7|TRBV12-3/TRBV12-4
CASSPATGGYEQYF
TGTGCCAGCAGTCCCGCGACAGGGGGTTACGAGCAGTACTTC
>-|-|TRBJ2-5|TRBV6-5
CATLDPQETQYF
TGTGCCACACTCGACCCTCAAGAGACCCAGTACTTC
>-|TRBD2|TRBJ2-5|TRBV9
CASSVGTSGSQYF
TGTGCCAGCAGCGTAGGGACTAGCGGGAGTCAGTACTTC
>-|-|TRBJ1-4|TRBV28
CASSDLHTYEKLFF
TGTGCCAGCAGCGACCTACACACTTATGAAAAACTGTTTTTT
>-|-|TRBJ1-2|TRBV3-1
CASSQVEETYGYTF
TGTGCCAGCAGCCAAGTTGAAGAAACTTATGGCTACACCTTC
>-|-|TRBJ2-1|TRBV29-1
CSVEEIADEQFF
TGCAGCGTTGAAGAAATCGCAGATGAGCAGTTCTTC
>once|-|TRBJ2-5|TRBV2
CASLLETQYF
TGTGCCAGTCTATTGGAGACCCAGTACTTC
>-|TRBD2|TRBJ2-7|TRBV20-1
CSARDLAGGTAYEQYF
TGCAGTGCTAGAGATCTAGCGGGAGGAACGGCCTACGAGCAGTACTTC
>-|-|TRBJ1-4|TRBV7-2
CASSSGLGDEKLFF
TGTGCCAGCAGTTCGGGGCTTGGTGATGAAAAACTGTTTTTT
>-|TRBD1|TRBJ2-4|TRBV18
CASSSSGDRENIQYF
TGTGCCAGCTCATCTTCCGGGGACAGGGAAAACATTCAGTACTTC
>-|TRBD1|TRBJ2-1|TRBV29-1
CSVGLRGLTYNEQFF
TGCAGCGTTGGGTTAAGGGGGCTCACCTACAATGAGCAGTTCTTC
>-|TRBD2|TRBJ2-7|TRBV7-9
CAILAGSSEQYF
TGTGCCATCCTAGCGGGATCGTCAGAGCAGTACTTC
>-|-|TRBJ2-1|TRBV20-1
CSARRTDYNEQFF
TGCAGTGCCCGGAGGACAGACTACAATGAGCAGTTCTTC
>-|-|TRBJ2-1|TRBV4-1
CASSQDPLEYNEQFF
TGCGCCAGCAGCCAAGACCCCCTCGAATACAATGAGCAGTTCTTC
>-|TRBD2|TRBJ2-7|TRBV4-3
CASSQASGRGYEQYF
TGCGCCAGCAGCCAGGCTAGCGGGAGGGGCTACGAGCAGTACTTC
>once|-|TRBJ1-1|TRBV20-1
CSASSSDGEAFF
TGCAGTGCTAGCTCCTCGGACGGTGAAGCTTTCTTT
>-|-|TRBJ1-1|TRBV29-1
CSVDQANTEAFF
TGCAGCGTAGACCAGGCGAACACTGAAGCTTTCTTT
>-|TRBD1|TRBJ1-1|TRBV29-1
CSVIQGDTEAFF
TGCAGCGTTATACAGGGGGACACTGAAGCTTTCTTT
>-|-|TRBJ2-7|TRBV5-1
CASSLVTSYEQYF
TGCGCCAGCAGCTTGGTCACCTCCTACGAGCAGTACTTC
>-|-|TRBJ1-1|TRBV5-6
CASSPHGVVTEAFF
TGTGCCAGCAGCCCCCATGGGGTGGTTACTGAAGCTTTCTTT
>-|-|TRBJ1-5|TRBV20-1
CSARDNDEQPQHF
TGCAGTGCTAGAGATAACGATGAGCAGCCCCAGCATTTT